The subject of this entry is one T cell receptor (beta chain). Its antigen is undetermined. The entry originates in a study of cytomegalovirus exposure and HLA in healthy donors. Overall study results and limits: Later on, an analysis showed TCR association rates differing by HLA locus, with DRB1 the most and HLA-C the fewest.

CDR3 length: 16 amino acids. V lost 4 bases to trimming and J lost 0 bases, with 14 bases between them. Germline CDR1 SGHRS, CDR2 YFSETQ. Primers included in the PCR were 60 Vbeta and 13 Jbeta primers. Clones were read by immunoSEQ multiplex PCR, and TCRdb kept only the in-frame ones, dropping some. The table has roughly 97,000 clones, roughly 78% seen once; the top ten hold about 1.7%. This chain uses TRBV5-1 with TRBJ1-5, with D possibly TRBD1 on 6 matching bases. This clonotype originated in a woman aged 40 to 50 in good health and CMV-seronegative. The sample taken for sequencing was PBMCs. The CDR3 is CASSPGQGFSNQPQHF. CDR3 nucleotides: TGCGCCAGCAGCCCTGGGCAGGGGTTTAGCAATCAGCCCCAGCATTTT.